The clone carrying this TCR beta chain has at least ten counts. The antigen is undetermined. The source of the sample is a study of regulatory T cells in long-lasting Graves disease. The study's findings and limits: The number of shared public clonotypes was higher in persistent patients (about 3,000) than new patients (just over 950).

As for time point: persistent/refractory GD, antithyroid drugs over 5 years with positive TRAb. The TCR library was made from RNA extracted from PBMCs. Germline loops: CDR1 SGDLS, CDR2 YYNGEE. The length of the CDR3 is 16 residues. Losses at the gene ends were 3 bases for V and 5 bases for J; bases not matched to a gene: 9. Building the TCR beta libraries relied on iRepertoire HTBI primers, and CDR3 regions underwent Arm-PCR. TCRdb re-analysed the multiplex PCR reads in MiXCR, keeping a single row per CDR3 protein. This table has 450,000 or so distinct CDR3 sequences, about 22% appearing once. The sequencing here drew on peripheral blood mononuclear cells (PBMCs), taken when the disease was refractory, from a patient treated with antithyroid drugs. This TCR derives from a female donor with Graves disease. V is TRBV9 and J is TRBJ1-4; the match to TRBD1 covers 8 bases. The CDR3: CASSASWDRRNEKLFF. The CDR3 coding sequence is TGTGCCAGCAGCGCGAGTTGGGACAGGAGAAATGAAAAACTGTTTTTT.